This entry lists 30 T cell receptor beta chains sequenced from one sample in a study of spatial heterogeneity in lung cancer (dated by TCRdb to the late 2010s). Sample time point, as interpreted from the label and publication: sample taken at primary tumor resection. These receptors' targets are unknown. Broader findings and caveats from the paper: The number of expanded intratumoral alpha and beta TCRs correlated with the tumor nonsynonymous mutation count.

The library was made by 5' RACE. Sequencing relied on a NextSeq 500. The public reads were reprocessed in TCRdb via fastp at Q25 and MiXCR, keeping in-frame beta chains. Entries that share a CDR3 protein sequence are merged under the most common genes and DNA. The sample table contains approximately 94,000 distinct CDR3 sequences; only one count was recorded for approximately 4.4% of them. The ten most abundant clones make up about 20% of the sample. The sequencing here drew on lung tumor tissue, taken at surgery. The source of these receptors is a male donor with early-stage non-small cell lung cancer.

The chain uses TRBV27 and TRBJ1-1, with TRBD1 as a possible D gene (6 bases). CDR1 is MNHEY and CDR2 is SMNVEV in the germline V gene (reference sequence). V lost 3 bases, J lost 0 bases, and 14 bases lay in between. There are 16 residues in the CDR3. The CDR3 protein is CASSFSTGSMNTEAFF. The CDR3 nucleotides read TGTGCCAGCAGTTTTTCAACAGGGAGTATGAACACTGAAGCTTTCTTT.

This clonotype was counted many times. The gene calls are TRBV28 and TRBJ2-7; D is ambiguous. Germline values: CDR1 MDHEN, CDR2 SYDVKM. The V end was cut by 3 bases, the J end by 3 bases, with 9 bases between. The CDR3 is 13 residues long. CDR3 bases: TGTGCCAGCAGTTTTTCCACGGTCTACGAGCAGTACTTC. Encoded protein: CASSFSTVYEQYF.

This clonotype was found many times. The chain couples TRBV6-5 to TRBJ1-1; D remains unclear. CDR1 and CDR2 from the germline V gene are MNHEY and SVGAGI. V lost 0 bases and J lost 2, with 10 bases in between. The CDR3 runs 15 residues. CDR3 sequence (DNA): TGTGCCAGCAGTTACTCGGCCAACCGAAACACTGAAGCTTTCTTT. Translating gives CASSYSANRNTEAFF.

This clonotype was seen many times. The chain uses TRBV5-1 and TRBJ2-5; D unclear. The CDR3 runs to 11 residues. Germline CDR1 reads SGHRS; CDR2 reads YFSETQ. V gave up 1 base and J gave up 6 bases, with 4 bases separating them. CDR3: CASSLLQTQYF. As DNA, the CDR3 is TGCGCCAGCAGCTTGTTGCAGACCCAGTACTTC.

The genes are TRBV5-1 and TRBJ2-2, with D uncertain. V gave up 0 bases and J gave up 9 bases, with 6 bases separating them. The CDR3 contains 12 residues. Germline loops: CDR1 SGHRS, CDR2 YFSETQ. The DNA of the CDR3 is TGCGCCAGCAGCTTGGAGGAAAGGGAGCTGTTTTTT. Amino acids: CASSLEERELFF. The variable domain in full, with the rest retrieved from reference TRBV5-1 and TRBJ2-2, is KAGVTQTPRYLIKTRGQQVTLSCSPISGHRSVSWYQQTPGQGLQFLFEYFSETQRNKGNFPGRFSGRQFSNSRSEMNVSTLELGDSALYLCASSLEERELFFGEGSRLTVL.

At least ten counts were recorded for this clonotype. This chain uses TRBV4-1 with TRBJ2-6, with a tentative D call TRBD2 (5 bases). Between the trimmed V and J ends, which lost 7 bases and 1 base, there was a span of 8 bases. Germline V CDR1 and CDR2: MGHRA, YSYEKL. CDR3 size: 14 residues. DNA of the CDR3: TGCGCCAGCATGGAGGCTTCTGGGGCCAACGTCCTGACTTTC. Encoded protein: CASMEASGANVLTF.

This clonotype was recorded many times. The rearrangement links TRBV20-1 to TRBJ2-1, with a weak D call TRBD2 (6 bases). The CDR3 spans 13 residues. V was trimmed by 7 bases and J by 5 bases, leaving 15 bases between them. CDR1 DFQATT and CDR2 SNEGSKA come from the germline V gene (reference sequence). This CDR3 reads CSVPRRGDNEQFF. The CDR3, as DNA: TGCAGTGTCCCGAGGCGGGGCGACAATGAGCAGTTCTTC.

The CDR3 loop reads CASSPSRDSSNQPQHF. The CDR3 region has the DNA TGTGCCAGCAGCCCCTCCCGGGACAGTAGCAATCAGCCCCAGCATTTT. The gene calls are TRBV6-2 or TRBV6-3 and TRBJ1-5; 7 bases map to TRBD1. Germline loops: CDR1 MNHEY, CDR2 SVGEGT. This CDR3 spans 16 amino acids. V lost 6 bases, J lost 0 bases, and 8 bases stayed unmatched.

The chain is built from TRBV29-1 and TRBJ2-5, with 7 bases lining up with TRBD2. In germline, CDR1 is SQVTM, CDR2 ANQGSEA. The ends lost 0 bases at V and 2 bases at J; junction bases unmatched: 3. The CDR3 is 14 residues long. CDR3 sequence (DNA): TGCAGCGTTGAAGATCGCGGGGGACAAGAGACCCAGTACTTC. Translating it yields CSVEDRGGQETQYF.

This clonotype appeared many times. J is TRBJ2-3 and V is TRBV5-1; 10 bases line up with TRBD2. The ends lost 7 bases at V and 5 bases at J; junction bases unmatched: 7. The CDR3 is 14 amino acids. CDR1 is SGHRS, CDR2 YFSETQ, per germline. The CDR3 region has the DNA TGCGCCAGCGCTAGCGGGAGTCAAGGAGATACGCAGTATTTT. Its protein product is CASASGSQGDTQYF. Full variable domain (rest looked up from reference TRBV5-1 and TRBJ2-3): KAGVTQTPRYLIKTRGQQVTLSCSPISGHRSVSWYQQTPGQGLQFLFEYFSETQRNKGNFPGRFSGRQFSNSRSEMNVSTLELGDSALYLCASASGSQGDTQYFGPGTRLTVL.

For the CDR3, the DNA is TGTGCCAGCAGCCAAGATGGTAGCACAGATACGCAGTATTTT. Protein product: CASSQDGSTDTQYF. The genes are TRBV3-1 and TRBJ2-3, with D unclear. Trimming left V 0 bases short and J 0 bases short, with 4 bases between. The CDR3 has 14 residues. The germline CDR1 and CDR2 sequences are LGHDT and YNNKEL (reference sequence).

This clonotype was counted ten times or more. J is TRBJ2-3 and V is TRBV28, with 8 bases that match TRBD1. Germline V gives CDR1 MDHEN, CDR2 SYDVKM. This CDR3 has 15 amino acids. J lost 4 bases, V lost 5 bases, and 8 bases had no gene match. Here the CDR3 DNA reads TGTGCCAGCAGTCGCCAGCGGACAGGGTCAGATACGCAGTATTTT. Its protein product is CASSRQRTGSDTQYF.

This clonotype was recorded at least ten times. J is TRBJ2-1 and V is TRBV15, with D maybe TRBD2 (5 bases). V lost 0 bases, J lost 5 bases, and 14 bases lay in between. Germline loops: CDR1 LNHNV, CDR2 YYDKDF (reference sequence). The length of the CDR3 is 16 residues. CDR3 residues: CATSRDPPSRHNEQFF. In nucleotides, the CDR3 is TGTGCCACCAGCAGAGATCCCCCTAGCAGGCACAATGAGCAGTTCTTC. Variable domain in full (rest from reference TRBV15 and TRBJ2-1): DAMVIQNPRYQVTQFGKPVTLSCSQTLNHNVMYWYQQKSSQAPKLLFHYYDKDFNNEADTPDNFQSRRPNTSFCFLDIRSPGLGDTAMYLCATSRDPPSRHNEQFFGPGTRLTVL.

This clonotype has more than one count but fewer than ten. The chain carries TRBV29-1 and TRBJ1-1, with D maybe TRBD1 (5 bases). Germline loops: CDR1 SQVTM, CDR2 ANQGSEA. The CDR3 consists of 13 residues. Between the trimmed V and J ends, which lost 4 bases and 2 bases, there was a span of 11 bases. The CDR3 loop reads CSVADRSNTEAFF. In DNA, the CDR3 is TGCAGCGTTGCCGACAGAAGTAACACTGAAGCTTTCTTT.

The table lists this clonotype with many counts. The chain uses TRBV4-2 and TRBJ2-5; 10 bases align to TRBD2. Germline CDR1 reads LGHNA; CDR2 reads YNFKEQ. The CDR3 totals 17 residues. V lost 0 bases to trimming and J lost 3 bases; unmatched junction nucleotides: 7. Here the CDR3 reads CASSQDPGGTSEETQYF. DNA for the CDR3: TGTGCCAGCAGCCAAGATCCAGGAGGGACTAGCGAAGAGACCCAGTACTTC.

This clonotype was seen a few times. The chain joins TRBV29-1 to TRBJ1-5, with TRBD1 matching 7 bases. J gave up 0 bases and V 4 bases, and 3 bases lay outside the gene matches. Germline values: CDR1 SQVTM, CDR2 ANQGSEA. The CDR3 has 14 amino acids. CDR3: CSVGTGDSNQPQHF. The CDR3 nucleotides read TGCAGCGTTGGGACAGGAGATAGCAATCAGCCCCAGCATTTT.

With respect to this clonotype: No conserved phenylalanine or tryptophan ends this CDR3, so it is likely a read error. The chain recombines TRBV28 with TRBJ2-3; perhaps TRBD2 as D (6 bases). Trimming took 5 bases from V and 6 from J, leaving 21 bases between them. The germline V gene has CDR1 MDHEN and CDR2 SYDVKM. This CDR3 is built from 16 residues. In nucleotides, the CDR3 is TGTGCCAGCAGTGCCTTTTGGGCGGGATCGAAGGATACGCAGTATTTA. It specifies CASSAFWAGSKDTQYL.

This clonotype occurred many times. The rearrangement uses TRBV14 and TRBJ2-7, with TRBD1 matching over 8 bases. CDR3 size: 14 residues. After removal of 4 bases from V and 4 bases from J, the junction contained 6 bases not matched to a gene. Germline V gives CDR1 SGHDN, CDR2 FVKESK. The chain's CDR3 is CASSRRDRWYEQYF. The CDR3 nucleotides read TGTGCCAGCAGCCGCCGGGACAGGTGGTACGAGCAGTACTTC.

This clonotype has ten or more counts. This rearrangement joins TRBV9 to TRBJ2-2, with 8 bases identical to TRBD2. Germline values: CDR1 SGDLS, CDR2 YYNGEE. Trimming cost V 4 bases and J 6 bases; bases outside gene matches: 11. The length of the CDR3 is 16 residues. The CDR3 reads CASSPPPGLGAGELFF. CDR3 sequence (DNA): TGTGCCAGCAGCCCTCCTCCGGGACTAGGGGCCGGGGAGCTGTTTTTT.

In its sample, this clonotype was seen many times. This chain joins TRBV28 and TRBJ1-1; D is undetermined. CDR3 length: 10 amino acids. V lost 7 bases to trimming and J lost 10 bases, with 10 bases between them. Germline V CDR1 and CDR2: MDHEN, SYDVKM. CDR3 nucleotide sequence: TGTGCCAGCACGAAGCGGGGAGCTTTCTTT. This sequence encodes CASTKRGAFF.

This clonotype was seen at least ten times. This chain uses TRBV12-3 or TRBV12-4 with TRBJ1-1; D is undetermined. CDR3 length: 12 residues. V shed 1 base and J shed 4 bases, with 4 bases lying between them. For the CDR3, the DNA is TGTGCCAGCAGTTTAGTAATCACTGAAGCTTTCTTT. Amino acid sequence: CASSLVITEAFF.

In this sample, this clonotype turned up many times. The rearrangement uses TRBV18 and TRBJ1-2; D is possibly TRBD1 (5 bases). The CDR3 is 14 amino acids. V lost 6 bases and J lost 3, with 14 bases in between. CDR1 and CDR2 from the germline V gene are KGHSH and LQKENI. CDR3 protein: CASSIFRGDYGYTF. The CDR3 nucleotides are TGTGCCAGCTCCATTTTTAGAGGGGACTATGGCTACACCTTC.

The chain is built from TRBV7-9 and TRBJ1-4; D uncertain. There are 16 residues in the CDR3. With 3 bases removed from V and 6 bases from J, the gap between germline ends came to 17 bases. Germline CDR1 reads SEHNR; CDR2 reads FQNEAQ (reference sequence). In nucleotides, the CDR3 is TGTGCCAGCAGCTTTGATGGGCGGGCAAGTTATGAAAAACTGTTTTTT. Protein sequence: CASSFDGRASYEKLFF.

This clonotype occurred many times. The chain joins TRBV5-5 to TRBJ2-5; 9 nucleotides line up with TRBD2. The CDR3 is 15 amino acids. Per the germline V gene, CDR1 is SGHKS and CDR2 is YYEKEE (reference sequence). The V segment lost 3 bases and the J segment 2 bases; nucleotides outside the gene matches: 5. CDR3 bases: TGTGCCAGCAGCTCCGGACTAGCGACACAAGAGACCCAGTACTTC. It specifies CASSSGLATQETQYF. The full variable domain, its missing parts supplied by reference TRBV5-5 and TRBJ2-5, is DAGVTQSPTHLIKTRGQQVTLRCSPISGHKSVSWYQQVLGQGPQFIFQYYEKEERGRGNFPDRFSARQFPNYSSELNVNALLLGDSALYLCASSSGLATQETQYFGPGTRLLVL.

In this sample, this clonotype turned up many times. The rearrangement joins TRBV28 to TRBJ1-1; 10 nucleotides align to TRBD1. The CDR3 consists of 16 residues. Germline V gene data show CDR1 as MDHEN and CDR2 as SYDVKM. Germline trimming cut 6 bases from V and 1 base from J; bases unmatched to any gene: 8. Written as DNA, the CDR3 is TGTGCCAGCAGAACGTTGGGGGACAGGGGGAACACTGAAGCTTTCTTT. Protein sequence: CASRTLGDRGNTEAFF.

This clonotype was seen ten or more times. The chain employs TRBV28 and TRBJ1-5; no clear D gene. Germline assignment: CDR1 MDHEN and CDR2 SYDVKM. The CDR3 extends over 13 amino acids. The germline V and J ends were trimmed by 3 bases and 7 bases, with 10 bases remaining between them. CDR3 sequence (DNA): TGTGCCAGCAGTTTTCCAGCCGTGCAGCCCCAGCATTTT. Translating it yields CASSFPAVQPQHF.

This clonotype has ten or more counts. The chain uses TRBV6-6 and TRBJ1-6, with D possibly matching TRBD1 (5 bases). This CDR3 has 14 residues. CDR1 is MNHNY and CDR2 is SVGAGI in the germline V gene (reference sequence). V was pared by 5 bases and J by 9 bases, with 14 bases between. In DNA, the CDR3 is TGTGCCAGCAGTGTCCGGGGTCAGGGTTCACCCCTCCACTTT. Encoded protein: CASSVRGQGSPLHF.

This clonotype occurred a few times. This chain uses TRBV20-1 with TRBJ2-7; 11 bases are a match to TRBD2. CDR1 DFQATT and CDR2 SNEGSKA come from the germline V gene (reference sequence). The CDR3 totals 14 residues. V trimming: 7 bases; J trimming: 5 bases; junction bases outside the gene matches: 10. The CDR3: CSVPTSGAPHEQYF. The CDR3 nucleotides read TGCAGTGTCCCGACTAGCGGGGCCCCCCACGAGCAGTACTTC.

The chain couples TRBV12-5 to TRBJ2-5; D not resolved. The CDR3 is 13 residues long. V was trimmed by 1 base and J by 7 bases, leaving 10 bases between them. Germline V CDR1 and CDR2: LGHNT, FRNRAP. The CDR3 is CASGLDGWGTQYF. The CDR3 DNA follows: TGTGCTAGTGGTTTGGACGGATGGGGGACCCAGTACTTC. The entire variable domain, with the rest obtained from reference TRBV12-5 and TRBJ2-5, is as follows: DARVTQTPRHKVTEMGQEVTMRCQPILGHNTVFWYRQTMMQGLELLAYFRNRAPLDDSGMPKDRFSAEMPDATLATLKIQPSEPRDSAVYFCASGLDGWGTQYFGPGTRLLVL.

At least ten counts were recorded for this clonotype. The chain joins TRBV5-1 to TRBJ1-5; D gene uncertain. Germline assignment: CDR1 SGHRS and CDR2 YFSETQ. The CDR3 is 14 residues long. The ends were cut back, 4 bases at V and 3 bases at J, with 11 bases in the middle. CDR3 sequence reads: CASSEDGSNQPQHF. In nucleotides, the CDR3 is TGCGCCAGCAGCGAGGACGGATCCAATCAGCCCCAGCATTTT.